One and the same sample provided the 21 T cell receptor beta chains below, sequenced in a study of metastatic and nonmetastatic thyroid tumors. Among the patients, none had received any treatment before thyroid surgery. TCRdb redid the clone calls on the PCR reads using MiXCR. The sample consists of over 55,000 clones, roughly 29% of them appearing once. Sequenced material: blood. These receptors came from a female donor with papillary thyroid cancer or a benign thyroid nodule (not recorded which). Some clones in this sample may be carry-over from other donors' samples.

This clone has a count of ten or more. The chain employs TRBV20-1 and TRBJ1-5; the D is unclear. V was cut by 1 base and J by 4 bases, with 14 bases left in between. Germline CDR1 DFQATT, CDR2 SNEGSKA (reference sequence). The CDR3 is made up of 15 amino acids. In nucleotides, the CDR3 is TGCAGTGCTAGAGTTGGGAATAGGGCAAATCAGCCCCAGCATTTT. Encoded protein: CSARVGNRANQPQHF.

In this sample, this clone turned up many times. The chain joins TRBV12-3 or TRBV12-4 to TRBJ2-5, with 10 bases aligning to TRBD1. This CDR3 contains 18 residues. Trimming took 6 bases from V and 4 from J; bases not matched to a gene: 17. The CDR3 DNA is TGTGCCAGCAGCTTCATCCATACCGGGACAGGGGAAGCAGAGACCCAGTACTTC. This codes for CASSFIHTGTGEAETQYF.

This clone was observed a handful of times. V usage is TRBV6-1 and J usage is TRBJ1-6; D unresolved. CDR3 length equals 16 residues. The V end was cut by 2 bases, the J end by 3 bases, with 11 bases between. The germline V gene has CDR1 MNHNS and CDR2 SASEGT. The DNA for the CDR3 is TGTGCCAGCAGTGAATCCTACGGGCTCTATAATTCACCCCTCCACTTT. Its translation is CASSESYGLYNSPLHF.

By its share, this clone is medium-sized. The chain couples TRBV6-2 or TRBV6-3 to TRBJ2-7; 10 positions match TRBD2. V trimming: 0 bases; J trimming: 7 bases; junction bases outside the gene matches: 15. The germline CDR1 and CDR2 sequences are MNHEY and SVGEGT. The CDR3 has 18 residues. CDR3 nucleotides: TGTGCCAGCAGTTACTCGTTGGGGACTAGCGTACAAGAAGGAGAGCAGTACTTC. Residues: CASSYSLGTSVQEGEQYF.

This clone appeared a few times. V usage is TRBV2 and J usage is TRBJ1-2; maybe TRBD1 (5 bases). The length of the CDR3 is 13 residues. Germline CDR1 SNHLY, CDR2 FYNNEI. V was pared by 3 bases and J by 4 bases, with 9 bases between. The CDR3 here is CASSDGQGYGYTF. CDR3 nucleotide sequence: TGTGCCAGCAGTGACGGGCAGGGCTATGGCTACACCTTC. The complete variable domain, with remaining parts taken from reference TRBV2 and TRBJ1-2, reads EPEVTQTPSHQVTQMGQEVILRCVPISNHLYFYWYRQILGQKVEFLVSFYNNEISEKSEIFDDQFSVERPDGSNFTLKIRSTKLEDSAMYFCASSDGQGYGYTFGSGTRLTVV.

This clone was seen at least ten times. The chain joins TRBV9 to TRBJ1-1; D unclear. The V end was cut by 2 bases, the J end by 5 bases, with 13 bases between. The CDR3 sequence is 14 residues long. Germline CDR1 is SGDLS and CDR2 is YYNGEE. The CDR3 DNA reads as TGTGCCAGCAGCGTGGGAAGGGTCGGAACTGAAGCTTTCTTT. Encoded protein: CASSVGRVGTEAFF.

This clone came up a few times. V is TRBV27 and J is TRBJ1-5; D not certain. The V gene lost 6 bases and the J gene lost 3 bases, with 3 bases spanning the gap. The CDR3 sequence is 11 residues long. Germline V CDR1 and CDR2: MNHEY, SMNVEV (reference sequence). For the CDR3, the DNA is TGTGCCAGCAGATTCAATCAGCCCCAGCATTTT. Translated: CASRFNQPQHF.

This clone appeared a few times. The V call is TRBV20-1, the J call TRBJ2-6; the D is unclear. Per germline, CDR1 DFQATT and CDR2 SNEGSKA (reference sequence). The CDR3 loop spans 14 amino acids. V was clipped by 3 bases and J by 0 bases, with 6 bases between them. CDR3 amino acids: CSASRYSGANVLTF. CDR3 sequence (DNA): TGCAGTGCTAGTCGCTACTCTGGGGCCAACGTCCTGACTTTC.

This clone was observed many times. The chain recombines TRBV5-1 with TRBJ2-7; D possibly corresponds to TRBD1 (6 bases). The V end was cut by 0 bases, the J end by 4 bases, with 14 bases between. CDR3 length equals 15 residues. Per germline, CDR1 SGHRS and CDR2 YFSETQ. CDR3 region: CASSLEPRGGYEQYF. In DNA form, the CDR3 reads TGCGCCAGCAGCTTGGAGCCCCGAGGGGGATACGAGCAGTACTTC.

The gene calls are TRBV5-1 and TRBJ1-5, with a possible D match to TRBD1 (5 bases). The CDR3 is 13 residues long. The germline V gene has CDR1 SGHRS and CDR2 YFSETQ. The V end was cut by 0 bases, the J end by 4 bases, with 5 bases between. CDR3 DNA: TGCGCCAGCAGCTTGGACAGGAATCAGCCCCAGCATTTT. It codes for CASSLDRNQPQHF.

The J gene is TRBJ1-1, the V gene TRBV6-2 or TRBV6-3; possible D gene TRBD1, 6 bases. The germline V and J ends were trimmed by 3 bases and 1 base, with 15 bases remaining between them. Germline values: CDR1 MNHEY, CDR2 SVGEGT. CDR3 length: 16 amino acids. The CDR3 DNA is TGTGCCAGCAGTTATATGGGGGGGGCTTGGAACACTGAAGCTTTCTTT. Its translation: CASSYMGGAWNTEAFF.

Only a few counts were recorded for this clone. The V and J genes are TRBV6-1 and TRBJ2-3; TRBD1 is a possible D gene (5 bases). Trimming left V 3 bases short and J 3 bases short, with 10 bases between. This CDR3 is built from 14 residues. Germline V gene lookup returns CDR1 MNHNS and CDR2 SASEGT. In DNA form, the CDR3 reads TGTGCCAGCAGTGACTCTCAGGGAACAGATACGCAGTATTTT. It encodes CASSDSQGTDTQYF.

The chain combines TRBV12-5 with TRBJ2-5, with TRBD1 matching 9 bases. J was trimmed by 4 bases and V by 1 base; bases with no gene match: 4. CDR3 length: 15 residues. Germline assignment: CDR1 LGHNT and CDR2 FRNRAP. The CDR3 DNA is TGTGCTAGTGGTTTGGCAGGACAGGGGTTAGAGACCCAGTACTTC. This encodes CASGLAGQGLETQYF.

CDR3: CASSRSGGTYEQYF. Written as DNA, the CDR3 is TGTGCCAGCAGTCGATCAGGGGGTACCTACGAGCAGTACTTC. The V call is TRBV6-1, the J call TRBJ2-7, with TRBD1 identical over 7 bases. This CDR3 comprises 14 residues. CDR1 and CDR2 from the germline V gene are MNHNS and SASEGT. V shed 5 bases and J 2 bases; nucleotides not matched to a gene: 6.

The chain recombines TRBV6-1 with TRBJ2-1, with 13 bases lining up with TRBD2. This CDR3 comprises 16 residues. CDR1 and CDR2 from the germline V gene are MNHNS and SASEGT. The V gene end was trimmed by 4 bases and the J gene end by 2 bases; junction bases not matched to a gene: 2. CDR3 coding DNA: TGTGCCAGCAGTGGAGGACTAGCGGGGGCCTACAATGAGCAGTTCTTC. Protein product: CASSGGLAGAYNEQFF.

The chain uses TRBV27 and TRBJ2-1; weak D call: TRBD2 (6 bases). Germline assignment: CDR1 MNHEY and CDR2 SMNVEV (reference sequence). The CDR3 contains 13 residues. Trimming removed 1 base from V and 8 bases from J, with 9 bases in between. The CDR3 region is CASSLYQRDEQFF. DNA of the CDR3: TGTGCCAGCAGTTTATACCAGCGGGATGAGCAGTTCTTC.

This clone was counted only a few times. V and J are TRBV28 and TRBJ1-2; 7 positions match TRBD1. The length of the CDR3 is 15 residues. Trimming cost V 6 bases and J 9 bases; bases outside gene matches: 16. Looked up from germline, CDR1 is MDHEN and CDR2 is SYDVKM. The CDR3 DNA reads TGTGCCAGCAGATATTCGGACAGGCCTGCCGCTTGCTACACCTTC. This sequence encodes CASRYSDRPAACYTF.

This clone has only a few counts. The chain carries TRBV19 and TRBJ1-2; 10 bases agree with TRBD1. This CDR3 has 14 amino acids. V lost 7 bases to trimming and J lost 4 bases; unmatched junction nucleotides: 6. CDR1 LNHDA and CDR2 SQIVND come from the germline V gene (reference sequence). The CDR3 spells CASTRDRGLYGYTF. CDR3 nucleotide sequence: TGTGCCAGTACGCGGGACAGGGGACTCTATGGCTACACCTTC.

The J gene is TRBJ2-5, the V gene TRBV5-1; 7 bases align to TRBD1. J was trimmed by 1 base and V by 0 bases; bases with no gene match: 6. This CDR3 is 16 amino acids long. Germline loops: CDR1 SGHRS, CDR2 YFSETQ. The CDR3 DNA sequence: TGCGCCAGCAGCTTGGTCAGCAGGGGGATCCAAGAGACCCAGTACTTC. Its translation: CASSLVSRGIQETQYF.

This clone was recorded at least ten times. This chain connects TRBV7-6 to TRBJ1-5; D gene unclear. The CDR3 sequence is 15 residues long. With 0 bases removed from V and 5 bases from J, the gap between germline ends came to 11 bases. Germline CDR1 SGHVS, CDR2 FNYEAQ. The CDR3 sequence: CASSLAWGDDQPQHF. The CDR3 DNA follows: TGTGCCAGCAGCTTAGCGTGGGGAGATGATCAGCCCCAGCATTTT.

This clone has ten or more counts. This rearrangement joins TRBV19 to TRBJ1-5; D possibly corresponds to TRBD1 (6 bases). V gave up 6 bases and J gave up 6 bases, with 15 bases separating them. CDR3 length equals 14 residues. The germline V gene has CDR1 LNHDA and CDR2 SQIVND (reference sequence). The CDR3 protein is CASRPTGTRQPQHF. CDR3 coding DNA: TGTGCCAGTAGGCCTACAGGGACGCGTCAGCCCCAGCATTTT.